The 18 T cell receptor beta chains presented below share a single source sample, sequenced in a study of OX40 agonist ivuxolimab in advanced cancers. Method: immunoSEQ multiplex PCR; TCRdb's copy keeps in-frame clones and lacks some. The data show roughly 48,000 clones, 70% to 90% seen once. The input for sequencing was CD4+ or CD8+ T cells sorted from blood, taken in a trial of the OX40 agonist ivuxolimab. The receptors shown here come from an adult with an advanced solid tumor such as melanoma, head and neck, liver or kidney cancer.

This chain connects TRBV15 to TRBJ2-7, with 10 bases lining up with TRBD1. The V gene end was trimmed by 3 bases and the J gene end by 4 bases; junction bases not matched to a gene: 0. The CDR3 extends over 13 amino acids. Germline V gives CDR1 LNHNV, CDR2 YYDKDF (reference sequence). CDR3 loop: CATSRDRGYEQYF. The CDR3 DNA follows: TGTGCCACCAGCAGGGACAGGGGGTACGAGCAGTACTTC.

V and J are TRBV10-3 and TRBJ2-5; 9 bases agree with TRBD2. CDR1 and CDR2 (germline): ENHRY, SYGVKD. The CDR3 consists of 15 residues. The V and J ends lost 7 bases and 2 bases, in that order; junction bases with no gene match: 8. CDR3 DNA sequence: TGTGCCATCAAAGAAGGAAGCGGGAGGCAAGAGACCCAGTACTTC. Its protein is CAIKEGSGRQETQYF.

This clone was observed once. This chain connects TRBV6-1 to TRBJ2-1, with 7 bases lining up with TRBD2. Germline trimming cut 4 bases from V and 2 bases from J; bases unmatched to any gene: 8. There are 16 residues in the CDR3. CDR1 and CDR2 (germline): MNHNS, SASEGT. The CDR3: CASSVNSGSTYNEQFF. CDR3 DNA: TGTGCCAGCAGTGTTAATAGCGGGTCGACCTACAATGAGCAGTTCTTC.

This chain uses TRBV11-2 with TRBJ2-7; 8 bases agree with TRBD1. Germline V lookup: CDR1 SGHAT, CDR2 FQNNGV. J was trimmed by 2 bases and V by 2 bases; bases with no gene match: 5. CDR3 length equals 15 residues. The CDR3 coding sequence is TGTGCCAGCAGCTTAACCCAGGGGGCAGCCTACGAGCAGTACTTC. It translates to CASSLTQGAAYEQYF.

The chain joins TRBV5-1 to TRBJ1-2; a weak D match, TRBD1 (5 bases). The V end was cut by 3 bases, the J end by 7 bases, with 19 bases between. The CDR3 spans 15 residues. CDR1 and CDR2 from the germline V gene are SGHRS and YFSETQ. CDR3 nucleotides: TGCGCCAGCAGCTCCGCAGGGCAGCCCGAGGGTGGCTACACCTTC. Protein sequence: CASSSAGQPEGGYTF.

This clone has only a few counts. The chain combines TRBV5-4 with TRBJ2-7; possible D gene TRBD2, 5 bases. V lost 7 bases to trimming and J lost 3 bases, with 20 bases between them. This CDR3 has 15 amino acids. Germline V lookup: CDR1 SGHNT, CDR2 YYREEE (reference sequence). The CDR3 protein is CASSTMSPGNYEQYF. CDR3 sequence (DNA): TGTGCCAGCTCTACTATGTCGCCGGGAAACTACGAGCAGTACTTC.

The V and J genes are TRBV4-1 and TRBJ2-1; the D gene is possibly TRBD1 (7 bases). In germline, CDR1 is MGHRA, CDR2 YSYEKL. The CDR3 spans 14 residues. V lost 1 base and J 8 bases, leaving 12 bases between the germline ends. The CDR3 nucleotides are TGCGCCAGCAGCCAAGCAGGGGGGAGCGATGAGCAGTTCTTC. Translating it yields CASSQAGGSDEQFF.

In regard to this clone: At one of its ends the junction is not consistent with the germline gene, which may arise from a read error. V gene TRBV15 combines with J gene TRBJ2-3, with 11 bases fitting TRBD1. The germline V gene encodes CDR1 LNHNV and CDR2 YYDKDF (reference sequence). The CDR3 has 20 amino acids. The CDR3 loop is CATSGETIGRDRGSTDTQYF. The DNA for the CDR3 is TGTGCCACCAGCGGAGAAACCATCGGAAGGGACAGGGGGTCCACAGATACGCAGTATTTT.

This clone was seen only once. This chain links TRBV7-2 with TRBJ2-3, with 9 bases that match TRBD2. The V gene's germline CDR1 is SGHTA and CDR2 FQGNSA. The CDR3 extends over 17 amino acids. The trim removed 1 base at V and 5 bases at J, leaving 10 bases unmatched. CDR3 residues: CASSLVNSGSLGDTQYF. CDR3 bases: TGTGCCAGCAGCTTAGTTAATAGCGGGAGCTTAGGAGATACGCAGTATTTT.

This rearrangement joins TRBV7-3 to TRBJ2-3, with D hard to call. CDR3 length equals 13 residues. With 4 bases removed from V and 5 bases from J, the gap between germline ends came to 10 bases. CDR1 and CDR2 from the germline V gene are SGHTA and FQGTGA. The CDR3 DNA sequence: TGTGCCAGCAGCTCAAATAGTGGAGATACGCAGTATTTT. Residues: CASSSNSGDTQYF. Full variable domain (outside the CDR3, taken from reference TRBV7-3 and TRBJ2-3): GAGVSQTPSNKVTEKGKYVELRCDPISGHTALYWYRQSLGQGPEFLIYFQGTGAADDSGLPNDRFFAVRPEGSVSTLKIQRTERGDSAVYLCASSSNSGDTQYFGPGTRLTVL.

V usage is TRBV27 and J usage is TRBJ2-3; 10 nucleotides match TRBD2. Germline V CDR1 and CDR2: MNHEY, SMNVEV (reference sequence). This CDR3 contains 15 residues. The V segment lost 0 bases and the J segment 4 bases; nucleotides outside the gene matches: 1. The CDR3: CASSLSAGGPDTQYF. The CDR3 DNA is TGTGCCAGCAGTTTATCAGCGGGAGGGCCAGATACGCAGTATTTT.

This chain connects TRBV27 to TRBJ2-5; possibly TRBD1 for D (6 bases). There are 13 residues in the CDR3. Germline V gene sequence: CDR1 MNHEY, CDR2 SMNVEV (reference sequence). V was trimmed by 3 bases and J by 4 bases, leaving 9 bases between them. CDR3 in amino acids: CASSFTRGETQYF. The CDR3 DNA is TGTGCCAGCAGTTTCACCAGGGGAGAGACCCAGTACTTC.

The CDR3 DNA sequence: TGTGCCAGCGCTAGGGCCCTAGCCAGGGGCGGTGCGGGTCAGCCCCAGCATTTT. Protein product: CASARALARGGAGQPQHF. The genes are TRBV2 and TRBJ1-5, with a possible D match to TRBD1 (6 bases). The CDR3 spans 18 residues. The V end lost 8 bases, the J end lost 6 bases, and 29 bases lay between the germline ends. CDR1 is SNHLY, CDR2 FYNNEI, per germline. Combining the CDR3 with reference TRBV2 and TRBJ1-5 gives the whole variable domain EPEVTQTPSHQVTQMGQEVILRCVPISNHLYFYWYRQILGQKVEFLVSFYNNEISEKSEIFDDQFSVERPDGSNFTLKIRSTKLEDSAMYFCASARALARGGAGQPQHFGDGTRLSIL.

The chain couples TRBV19 to TRBJ1-3, with TRBD1 identical over 12 bases. V dropped 7 bases and J dropped 2; count of bases not matched to a gene: 12. The germline gives CDR1 LNHDA, CDR2 SQIVND (reference sequence). The CDR3 runs 18 residues. CDR3 sequence reads: CASNTSPGQGAPGNTIYF. CDR3 in DNA: TGTGCCAGTAACACATCTCCGGGACAGGGGGCTCCTGGAAACACCATATATTTT.

The V gene is TRBV2, the J gene TRBJ2-7; tentatively, D is TRBD1 or TRBD2 (5 bases each). Germline V gives CDR1 SNHLY, CDR2 FYNNEI. This CDR3 spans 15 amino acids. Trimming took off 3 bases at V and 5 bases at J, with 17 bases between the two ends. This chain's CDR3 is CASSDPRQGANEQYF. CDR3 DNA sequence: TGTGCCAGCAGTGACCCCCGGCAGGGAGCCAACGAGCAGTACTTC.

This chain connects TRBV5-1 to TRBJ1-2, with D perhaps matching TRBD1 (6 bases). The CDR3 totals 15 residues. The V end lost 3 bases, the J end lost 7 bases, and 19 bases lay between the germline ends. Germline V gene sequence: CDR1 SGHRS, CDR2 YFSETQ. The DNA of the CDR3 is TGCGCCAGCAGCTCTGGGGACACAGGGATGAGTGGCTACACCTTC. Translated, it gives CASSSGDTGMSGYTF.

CDR3 sequence reads: CASRQQGFSGANVLTF. The CDR3 region has the DNA TGTGCCAGCAGGCAACAGGGTTTCTCTGGGGCCAACGTCCTGACTTTC. This chain links TRBV28 with TRBJ2-6, with D maybe TRBD1 (6 bases). Trimming left V 6 bases short and J 0 bases short, with 12 bases between. Per germline, CDR1 MDHEN and CDR2 SYDVKM. The CDR3 is 16 residues long.

V gene TRBV6-5 combines with J gene TRBJ2-5, with a weak D call TRBD1 (6 bases). CDR1 is MNHEY and CDR2 is SVGAGI in the germline V gene. The V and J ends lost 0 bases and 5 bases respectively, with 10 bases between them. The CDR3 sequence is 14 residues long. The CDR3 DNA is TGTGCCAGCAGTTACTCGAGGGGGAGCGAGACCCAGTACTTC. This encodes CASSYSRGSETQYF.